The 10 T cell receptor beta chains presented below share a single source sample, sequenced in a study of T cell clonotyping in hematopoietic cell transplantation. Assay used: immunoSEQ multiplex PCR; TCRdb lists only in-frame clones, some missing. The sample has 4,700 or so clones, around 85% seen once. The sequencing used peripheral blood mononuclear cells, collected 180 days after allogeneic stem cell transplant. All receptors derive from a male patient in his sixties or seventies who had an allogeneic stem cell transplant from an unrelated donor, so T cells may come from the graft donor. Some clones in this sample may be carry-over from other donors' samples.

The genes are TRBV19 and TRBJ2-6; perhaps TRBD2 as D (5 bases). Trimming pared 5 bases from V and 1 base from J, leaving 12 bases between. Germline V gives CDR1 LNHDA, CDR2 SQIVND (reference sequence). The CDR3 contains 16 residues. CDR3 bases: TGTGCCAGTAGTTTACGGACTGTTTCTGGGGCCAACGTCCTGACTTTC. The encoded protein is CASSLRTVSGANVLTF.

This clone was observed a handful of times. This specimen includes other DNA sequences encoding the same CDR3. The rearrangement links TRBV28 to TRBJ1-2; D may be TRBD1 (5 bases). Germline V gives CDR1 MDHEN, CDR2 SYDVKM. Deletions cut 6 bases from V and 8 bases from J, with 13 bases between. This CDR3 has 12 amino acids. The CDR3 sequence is CASSLGVHGYTF. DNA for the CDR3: TGTGCCAGCAGCCTAGGGGTACACGGCTACACCTTC.

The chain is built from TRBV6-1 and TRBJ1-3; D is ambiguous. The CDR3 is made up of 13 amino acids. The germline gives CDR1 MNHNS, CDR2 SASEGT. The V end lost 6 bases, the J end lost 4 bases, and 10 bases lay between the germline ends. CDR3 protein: CASSLEGGNTIYF. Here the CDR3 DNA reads TGTGCCAGCAGCCTCGAAGGGGGAAACACCATATATTTT.

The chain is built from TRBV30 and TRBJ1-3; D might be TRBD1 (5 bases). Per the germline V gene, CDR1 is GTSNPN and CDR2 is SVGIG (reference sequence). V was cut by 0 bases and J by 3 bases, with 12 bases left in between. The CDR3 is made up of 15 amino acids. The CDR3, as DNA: TGTGCCTGGAGTGTATGGGGCAAGAGTGGAAACACCATATATTTT. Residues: CAWSVWGKSGNTIYF. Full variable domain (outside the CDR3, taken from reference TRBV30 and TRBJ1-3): SQTIHQWPATLVQPVGSPLSLECTVEGTSNPNLYWYRQAAGRGLQLLFYSVGIGQISSEVPQNLSASRPQDRQFILSSKKLLLSDSGFYLCAWSVWGKSGNTIYFGEGSWLTVV.

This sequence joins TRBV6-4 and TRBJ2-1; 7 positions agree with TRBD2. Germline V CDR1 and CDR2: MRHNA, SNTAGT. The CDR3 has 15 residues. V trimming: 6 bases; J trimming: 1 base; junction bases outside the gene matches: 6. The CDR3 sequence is CASSVGTTSYNEQFF. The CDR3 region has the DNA TGTGCCAGCAGCGTCGGGACTACTTCCTACAATGAGCAGTTCTTC.

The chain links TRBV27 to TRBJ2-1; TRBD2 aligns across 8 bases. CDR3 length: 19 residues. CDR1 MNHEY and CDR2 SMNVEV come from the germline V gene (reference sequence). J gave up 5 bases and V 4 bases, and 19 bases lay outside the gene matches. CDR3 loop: CASSSRRWVAGSQNNEQFF. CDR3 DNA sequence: TGTGCCAGCAGTTCTAGGCGCTGGGTAGCGGGGAGCCAGAACAATGAGCAGTTCTTC.

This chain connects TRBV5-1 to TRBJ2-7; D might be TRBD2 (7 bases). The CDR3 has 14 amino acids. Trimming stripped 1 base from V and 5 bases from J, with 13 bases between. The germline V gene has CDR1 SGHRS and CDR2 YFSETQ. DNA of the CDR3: TGCGCCAGCAGCTTGAAGGGGGGGCACCACGAGCAGTACTTC. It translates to CASSLKGGHHEQYF.

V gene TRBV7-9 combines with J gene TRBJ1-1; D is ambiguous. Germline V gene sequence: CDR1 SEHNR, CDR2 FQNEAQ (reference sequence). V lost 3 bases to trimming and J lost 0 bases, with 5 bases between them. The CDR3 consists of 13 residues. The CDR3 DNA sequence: TGTGCCAGCAGCTTCACAGTGAACACTGAAGCTTTCTTT. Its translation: CASSFTVNTEAFF.

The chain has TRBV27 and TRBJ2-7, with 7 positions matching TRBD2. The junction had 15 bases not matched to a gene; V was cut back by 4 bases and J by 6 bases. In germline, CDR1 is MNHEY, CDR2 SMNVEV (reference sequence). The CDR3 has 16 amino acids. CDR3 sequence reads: CASSSPEAGRGTEQYF. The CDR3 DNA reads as TGTGCCAGCAGTTCCCCTGAAGCAGGGAGGGGAACCGAGCAGTACTTC.

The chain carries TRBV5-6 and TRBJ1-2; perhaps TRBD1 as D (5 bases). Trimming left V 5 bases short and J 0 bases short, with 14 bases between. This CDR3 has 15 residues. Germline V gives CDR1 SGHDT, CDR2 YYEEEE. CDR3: CASSSTGGTNYGYTF. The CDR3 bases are TGTGCCAGCAGTTCCACAGGAGGAACTAACTATGGCTACACCTTC.